Below, 26 T cell receptor beta chains from the same sample are listed, as sequenced in a study of cytomegalovirus exposure and HLA in healthy donors. In the PCR, 60 Vbeta and 13 Jbeta primers were used. Produced via immunoSEQ multiplex PCR; TCRdb's table is partial and in-frame only. The repertoire holds fewer than 200,000 clones, about four fifths seen once, with more than 0.45% in the top ten. Material for sequencing was PBMCs. The receptors were sampled from a woman aged 45-65 years in good health and CMV-seronegative.

The genes are TRBV6-5 and TRBJ2-3; 12 bases are shared with TRBD2. Germline V gene sequence: CDR1 MNHEY, CDR2 SVGAGI. The junction had 4 bases not matched to a gene; V was cut back by 5 bases and J by 4 bases. This CDR3 is built from 15 residues. The CDR3 reads CASSRLAGVPDTQYF. CDR3 bases: TGTGCCAGCAGTCGACTAGCGGGAGTCCCAGATACGCAGTATTTT.

This chain links TRBV6-5 with TRBJ1-2; no reliable D call. Germline V gene lookup returns CDR1 MNHEY and CDR2 SVGAGI. Trimming removed 4 bases from V and 5 bases from J, with 20 bases in between. CDR3 length: 16 residues. The CDR3 DNA reads TGTGCCAGCAGTTCATCATCATCCGAGGGAGGGTATGGCTACACCTTC. It encodes CASSSSSSEGGYGYTF.

In its sample, this clone was seen once. This chain uses TRBV19 with TRBJ1-2; tentative D call: TRBD1 (6 bases). V was clipped by 10 bases and J by 0 bases, with 21 bases between them. The germline V gene encodes CDR1 LNHDA and CDR2 SQIVND (reference sequence). The CDR3 length is 16 residues. As DNA, the CDR3 is TGTGCCACCCCTGGACAGTCTTCTCTCCCTAACTATGGCTACACCTTC. Translated: CATPGQSSLPNYGYTF.

This chain connects TRBV6-5 to TRBJ1-2; D might be TRBD1 (6 bases). V dropped 5 bases and J dropped 6 bases, with 16 bases sitting between them. CDR1 and CDR2 (germline): MNHEY, SVGAGI. This CDR3 has 14 residues. CDR3 protein: CASSPIRQADGYTF. Here the CDR3 DNA reads TGTGCCAGCAGTCCCATCCGACAGGCCGATGGCTACACCTTC.

The genes are TRBV7-8 and TRBJ2-7, with 10 bases that match TRBD2. CDR3 length equals 16 residues. The germline V gene has CDR1 SGHVS and CDR2 FQNEAQ. Trimming cost V 5 bases and J 3 bases; bases outside gene matches: 10. DNA of the CDR3: TGTGCCAGCAGCCGCTCTTCTAGCGGGGGAGGCTACGAGCAGTACTTC. This codes for CASSRSSSGGGYEQYF.

The chain has TRBV28 and TRBJ2-3; D unclear. Trimming shortened V by 5 bases and J by 0 bases, and 6 bases separated the two germline ends. CDR3 length equals 13 residues. Germline CDR1 and CDR2: MDHEN and SYDVKM. This CDR3 is CASSPTSTDTQYF. The DNA of the CDR3 is TGTGCCAGCAGTCCCACTAGCACAGATACGCAGTATTTT.

On this clone itself: A read error may account for a junction end that differs from germline. This rearrangement joins TRBV9 to TRBJ2-1; 12 bases are a match to TRBD2. This CDR3 spans 11 amino acids. CDR1 is SGDLS and CDR2 is YYNGEE in the germline V gene. The CDR3 protein is CASSASGGAVF. The CDR3 DNA follows: TGTGCCAGCAGCGCTAGCGGGGGGGCAGTCTTC.

The V gene is TRBV10-3, the J gene TRBJ1-1; TRBD1 matches at 7 bases. After removal of 6 bases from V and 4 bases from J, the junction contained 8 bases not matched to a gene. Germline V gives CDR1 ENHRY, CDR2 SYGVKD. This CDR3 comprises 14 residues. The CDR3 DNA reads as TGTGCCATCAGACCAGGTCCAGGGGGCACTGAAGCTTTCTTT. This gives the protein CAIRPGPGGTEAFF.

This clone was seen a handful of times. The chain combines TRBV7-3 with TRBJ1-3, with TRBD1 identical over 7 bases. This CDR3 has 15 amino acids. V shed 5 bases, J shed 0 bases, and the junction held 4 bases outside the gene matches. The germline V gene has CDR1 SGHTA and CDR2 FQGTGA. The DNA for the CDR3 is TGTGCCAGCAGCCGGGGACAGAACTCTGGAAACACCATATATTTT. Protein: CASSRGQNSGNTIYF.

V gene TRBV7-9 combines with J gene TRBJ2-1; D unclear. The CDR3 has 14 amino acids. Germline V CDR1 and CDR2: SEHNR, FQNEAQ (reference sequence). V lost 5 bases and J 0 bases, leaving 8 bases between the germline ends. The CDR3 spells CASSPASSYNEQFF. In DNA form, the CDR3 reads TGTGCCAGCAGCCCAGCTAGCTCCTACAATGAGCAGTTCTTC. Filled out from reference TRBV7-9 and TRBJ2-1, the complete variable domain reads DTGVSQNPRHKITKRGQNVTFRCDPISEHNRLYWYRQTLGQGPEFLTYFQNEAQLEKSRLLSDRFSAERPKGSFSTLEIQRTEQGDSAMYLCASSPASSYNEQFFGPGTRLTVL.

This clone was counted a few times. The V gene is TRBV21-1, the J gene TRBJ1-1. TRBV21-1 is marked as a pseudogene. This CDR3 region has 21 residues. CDR3 bases: TGTGCCAGCAGCAATGGGTCGGGGGGTGAGGGTACGACCAGGATGAACACTGAAGCTTTCTTT. Its protein is CASSNGSGGEGTTRMNTEAFF.

The chain combines TRBV11-3 with TRBJ2-7, with 7 bases lining up with TRBD1. V shed 5 bases and J 3 bases; nucleotides not matched to a gene: 4. The CDR3 consists of 13 residues. CDR1 is SGHNT, CDR2 YENEEA, per germline. The CDR3 DNA sequence: TGTGCCAGCAGCGACAGGGACAGCTACGAGCAGTACTTC. Translating gives CASSDRDSYEQYF.

For this clone: A junction boundary mismatches the germline segment, possibly from a read error. The genes are TRBV10-1 and TRBJ2-5; 14 bases line up with TRBD2. The J call may be mistaken, given a closer DNA end match to TRBJ2-7. The CDR3 has 16 amino acids. CDR1 is WNHNN and CDR2 is SYGVQD in the germline V gene (reference sequence). The chain's CDR3 is CASSSGTSGSSDEQYF. CDR3 sequence (DNA): TGCGCCAGCAGCAGCGGGACTAGCGGGAGCTCCGACGAGCAGTACTTC.

The chain links TRBV10-3 to TRBJ1-3, with 9 bases that match TRBD1. The trim removed 3 bases at V and 2 bases at J, leaving 11 bases unmatched. CDR3 length equals 18 residues. Germline V gives CDR1 ENHRY, CDR2 SYGVKD. As DNA, the CDR3 is TGTGCCATCAGTGATCTTGTAATGGGGACAGGGACTGGAAACACCATATATTTT. It encodes CAISDLVMGTGTGNTIYF.

This clone has just one count. The chain employs TRBV9 and TRBJ1-2; the match to TRBD1 covers 9 bases. The J segment lost 5 bases and the V segment lost 3 bases, leaving 11 bases of the junction unmatched. This CDR3 spans 16 amino acids. Germline V gene data show CDR1 as SGDLS and CDR2 as YYNGEE. CDR3 DNA: TGTGCCAGCAGCGCAAAACAGGGGGCAAATGGGTATGGCTACACCTTC. Protein: CASSAKQGANGYGYTF. Filled out from reference TRBV9 and TRBJ1-2, the complete variable domain reads DSGVTQTPKHLITATGQRVTLRCSPRSGDLSVYWYQQSLDQGLQFLIQYYNGEERAKGNILERFSAQQFPDLHSELNLSSLELGDSALYFCASSAKQGANGYGYTFGSGTRLTVV.

The chain is built from TRBV18 and TRBJ2-7; TRBD1 aligns across 8 bases. J gave up 5 bases and V 2 bases, and 8 bases lay outside the gene matches. CDR3 size: 15 residues. CDR1 is KGHSH and CDR2 is LQKENI in the germline V gene. The chain's CDR3 is CASSPLYGQGDEQYF. The CDR3 DNA is TGTGCCAGCTCACCATTGTATGGACAGGGTGACGAGCAGTACTTC. Combining the CDR3 with reference TRBV18 and TRBJ2-7 gives the whole variable domain NAGVMQNPRHLVRRRGQEARLRCSPMKGHSHVYWYRQLPEEGLKFMVYLQKENIIDESGMPKERFSAEFPKEGPSILRIQQVVRGDSAAYFCASSPLYGQGDEQYFGPGTRLTVT.

This rearrangement joins TRBV7-9 to TRBJ1-2; 7 bases map to TRBD1. The CDR3 is 15 amino acids. V was clipped by 1 base and J by 5 bases; unmatched bases: 7. CDR1 and CDR2 (germline): SEHNR, FQNEAQ (reference sequence). This CDR3 is CASSLVAGGSYGYTF. In nucleotides, the CDR3 is TGTGCCAGCAGCTTAGTTGCAGGGGGGAGTTATGGCTACACCTTC.

This chain links TRBV28 with TRBJ2-7; 7 bases align to TRBD2. The trim removed 2 bases at V and 3 bases at J, leaving 7 bases unmatched. Germline assignment: CDR1 MDHEN and CDR2 SYDVKM. The CDR3 has 15 amino acids. The CDR3 loop is CASSLGGGFGYEQYF. In DNA form, the CDR3 reads TGTGCCAGCAGTTTAGGCGGGGGTTTCGGCTACGAGCAGTACTTC.

This clone was recorded once. The rearrangement links TRBV5-8 to TRBJ1-2, with D hard to call. Trimming left V 0 bases short and J 8 bases short, with 11 bases between. CDR3 size: 13 residues. Looked up from germline, CDR1 is SGHTS and CDR2 is YDEGEE. The CDR3 DNA reads as TGTGCCAGCAGCTTGGAGCGTTCTGGGGGCTACACCTTC. Translating it yields CASSLERSGGYTF.

The J gene is TRBJ2-7, the V gene TRBV27; no firm D call. V lost 5 bases and J 8 bases, leaving 19 bases between the germline ends. The CDR3 spans 14 residues. Germline V gene data show CDR1 as MNHEY and CDR2 as SMNVEV (reference sequence). The CDR3 here is CASSPVSPYTKQYF. The CDR3 nucleotides are TGTGCCAGCAGTCCTGTCTCCCCTTACACTAAGCAGTACTTC.

The chain couples TRBV5-1 to TRBJ1-1; 7 bases align to TRBD1. The CDR3 sequence is 11 residues long. The germline gives CDR1 SGHRS, CDR2 YFSETQ. V was clipped by 4 bases and J by 7 bases; unmatched bases: 1. CDR3 in amino acids: CASSRDSEAFF. CDR3 nucleotide sequence: TGCGCCAGCAGCAGGGACAGTGAAGCTTTCTTT.

J is TRBJ2-1 and V is TRBV5-1; the match to TRBD2 covers 7 bases. This CDR3 spans 16 amino acids. Germline V gene sequence: CDR1 SGHRS, CDR2 YFSETQ. V shed 0 bases and J 7 bases; nucleotides not matched to a gene: 10. The CDR3 region is CASSLEFAGAWNEQFF. CDR3 DNA sequence: TGCGCCAGCAGCTTGGAGTTTGCGGGAGCTTGGAATGAGCAGTTCTTC.

CDR3 nucleotide sequence: TGTGCCAGTGGTATAACAGGTCAACAGCCCCAGCATTTT. It yields the protein CASGITGQQPQHF. V usage is TRBV6-1 and J usage is TRBJ1-5, with D perhaps matching TRBD1 (5 bases). V gave up 9 bases and J gave up 7 bases, with 16 bases separating them. CDR3 size: 13 residues. CDR1 is MNHNS and CDR2 is SASEGT in the germline V gene.

The chain joins TRBV29-1 to TRBJ1-1; 10 nucleotides agree with TRBD1. The V gene's germline CDR1 is SQVTM and CDR2 ANQGSEA. CDR3 length: 12 amino acids. Losses at the gene ends were 7 bases for V and 4 bases for J; bases not matched to a gene: 3. The CDR3 sequence is CSAGQGGTEAFF. Written as DNA, the CDR3 is TGCAGCGCAGGACAGGGGGGCACTGAAGCTTTCTTT.

The chain recombines TRBV7-9 with TRBJ2-3, with D tentatively TRBD2 (6 bases). V was pared by 4 bases and J by 0 bases, with 20 bases between. The CDR3 runs to 18 residues. In germline, CDR1 is SEHNR, CDR2 FQNEAQ (reference sequence). The CDR3 bases are TGTGCCAGCAGCTCAATCCCGTCGGGGGTGACTAGCACAGATACGCAGTATTTT. This codes for CASSSIPSGVTSTDTQYF. The complete variable domain, with remaining parts taken from reference TRBV7-9 and TRBJ2-3, reads DTGVSQNPRHKITKRGQNVTFRCDPISEHNRLYWYRQTLGQGPEFLTYFQNEAQLEKSRLLSDRFSAERPKGSFSTLEIQRTEQGDSAMYLCASSSIPSGVTSTDTQYFGPGTRLTVL.

This clone turned up a few times. CDR3 in DNA: TGTGCCAGCAGCTTGGGGCTAGCGGGAGGGCAAGATACGCAGTATTTT. This encodes CASSLGLAGGQDTQYF. This chain links TRBV5-8 with TRBJ2-3, with 12 bases lining up with TRBD2. The CDR3 is made up of 16 amino acids. CDR1 and CDR2 (germline): SGHTS, YDEGEE. The V and J ends lost 0 bases and 5 bases, in that order; junction bases with no gene match: 4.